The T cell receptor beta chain under discussion was sequenced for a study of T cells in localized non-small cell lung cancer. General study points: Heterogeneity remains possible, as sequencing covered one tumor region only.

The germline V gene has CDR1 SGHDT and CDR2 YYEEEE. V was pared by 3 bases and J by 8 bases, with 4 bases of the junction left unmatched. The CDR3 has 14 amino acids. TCRdb's copy holds only in-frame clones and misses some; the assay was immunoSEQ multiplex PCR. The table has about 79,000 clones, around 90% seen once. Of note for this clone: The antigen remains unidentified.

The rearrangement uses TRBV5-6 and TRBJ1-6; TRBD1 matches at 8 bases. This TCR was sampled from a woman aged 40-70 years with stage I squamous cell lung carcinoma. Here the sequenced sample was peripheral blood, taken before any cancer treatment. The CDR3 coding sequence is TGTGCCAGCAGCTCCGGGACAGGAGATTCACCCCTCCACTTT. Encoded protein: CASSSGTGDSPLHF.